Given below is one T cell receptor (beta chain) in context. Its antigen is unknown. The read falls 3 residues short of the CDR3 end, and the missing part is taken from the germline J gene. This CDR3 is 16 amino acids long. Trimming stripped 6 bases from V and 6 bases from J, with 27 bases between. The germline CDR1 and CDR2 sequences are DFQATT and SNEGSKA (reference sequence). This sample was included in a study of T cells in women clearing cervical HPV infection. About the research overall: Control women cleared a single incident HPV16 infection within 12 months. General study findings and limits: TRBV6-7 relative abundance averaged approximately 0.1% in cases and 0.15% to 0.2% in controls.

Sequencing was performed with immunoSEQ multiplex PCR; in TCRdb, only in-frame clones are kept and a portion is missing. The specimen's table records about 48,000 clones. The receptor was derived from a woman aged 18-70 years with a cervical HPV16 infection that either progressed to CIN3+ or cleared (not recorded which). Sequenced sample: blood buffy coat. This chain links TRBV20-1 with TRBJ2-7; D might be TRBD2 (5 bases). CDR3 DNA (partial): TGCAGTGCCCCAAGAACAACTTACAAGCAACGGGGCGAG. It is translated as CSAPRTTYKQRGE. The entire CDR3 reads CSAPRTTYKQRGEQYF.